These T cell receptor beta chains were read from a single sample in a study of blood T cell repertoires in COVID-19. Sequencing used immunoSEQ multiplex PCR; TCRdb keeps in-frame clones, though not all of them. The table has hundreds of thousands of clones, more than 75% seen once. The sample taken for sequencing was peripheral blood. These receptors originate from a man in his sixties with acute or convalescent COVID-19. Both conserved end residues are part of each CDR3. The D gene is left open where the match is weak. Clone size appears in some rows only: once, few, many, or a class for an expanded clone.

clone_size,j_call,d_call,v_call,cdr3_nt,cdr3_aa
NA,TRBJ1-5,NA,TRBV19,TGTGCCAGTGCCCCCAGTAGCAATAGCAATCAGCCCCAGCATTTT,CASAPSSNSNQPQHF
NA,TRBJ2-1,TRBD2,TRBV5-1,TGCGCCAGCAGCTTGGGACTAGCGGGGGGTGGCATCTACAATGAGCAGTTCTTC,CASSLGLAGGGIYNEQFF
NA,TRBJ1-1,NA,TRBV4-1,TGCGCCAGCAGCCAAGTACAGCAGAACACTGAAGCTTTCTTT,CASSQVQQNTEAFF
NA,TRBJ2-7,NA,TRBV7-9,TGTGCCAGCAGCTTTTCTCAGGGCGAGCAGTACTTC,CASSFSQGEQYF
NA,TRBJ2-6,NA,TRBV7-9,TGTGCCAGCAGCCCATTACAGGGACCCTCTGGGGCCAACGTCCTGACTTTC,CASSPLQGPSGANVLTF
few,TRBJ1-5,TRBD1,TRBV5-5,TGTGCCAGCAGCAATGAACAGGGGAATAGCAATCAGCCCCAGCATTTT,CASSNEQGNSNQPQHF
NA,TRBJ1-5,NA,TRBV28,TGTGCCAGCAGACAACAGGGTAGTAGCAATCAGCCCCAGCATTTT,CASRQQGSSNQPQHF
NA,TRBJ2-2,TRBD1,TRBV6-4,TGTGCCAGCAGCACCGGGACAGGCCCTTATGGGGAGCTGTTTTTT,CASSTGTGPYGELFF
NA,TRBJ1-2,NA,TRBV14,TGTGCCAGCAGCCAGGGTCAGGGCTTTGGTGGCTACACCTTC,CASSQGQGFGGYTF
NA,TRBJ2-4,TRBD1,TRBV29-1,TGCAGCGTTGAAAGATGGGACAGGGGGGGCAAAAACATTCAGTACTTC,CSVERWDRGGKNIQYF
NA,TRBJ1-1,TRBD1,TRBV5-5,TGTGCCAGCAGCTCCATTACCGGGACAGGGTCGGGGAACACTGAAGCTTTCTTT,CASSSITGTGSGNTEAFF
NA,TRBJ2-2,TRBD2,TRBV9,TGTGCCAGCAGCGTAGACCTGGCCGGTCCGGGACTAGCTCTCGGGGAGCTGTTTTTT,CASSVDLAGPGLALGELFF
NA,TRBJ2-2,NA,TRBV27,TGTGCCAGCAGTTTATATGGCGGGCCCGCGAACACCGGGGAGCTGTTTTTT,CASSLYGGPANTGELFF
once,TRBJ2-7,NA,TRBV7-8,TGTGCCAGTCGGGGCCAGGGGATCGCCTACGAGCAGTACTTC,CASRGQGIAYEQYF
NA,TRBJ2-6,NA,TRBV2,TGTGCCAGCAGCCCGGGGAACTCTGGGGCCAACGTCCTGACTTTC,CASSPGNSGANVLTF
NA,TRBJ1-5,NA,TRBV24-1,TGTGCCACCAGTGGAAGAAAGGGGGGCAATCAGCCCCAGCATTTT,CATSGRKGGNQPQHF
NA,TRBJ1-5,TRBD1,TRBV6-1,TGTGCCAGCAGTGTCCAGGGGGCTTTAATCAATCAGCCCCAGCATTTT,CASSVQGALINQPQHF
few,TRBJ2-7,TRBD1,TRBV9,TGTGCCAGCAGCACAGGGACAGGGGGCTCCAACGAGCAGTACTTC,CASSTGTGGSNEQYF
few,TRBJ2-2,NA,TRBV7-6,TGTGCCAGCAGCTTAGAAAGCGGCACCTCCACCGGGGAGCTGTTTTTT,CASSLESGTSTGELFF
NA,TRBJ1-1,NA,TRBV9,TGTGCCAGCAGCGTAGGGGGCTCTAGGAACACTGAAGCTTTCTTT,CASSVGGSRNTEAFF
NA,TRBJ2-3,TRBD1,TRBV18,TGTGCCAGCTCAGGGGGACAGCCAACTAGCACAGATACGCAGTATTTT,CASSGGQPTSTDTQYF
NA,TRBJ2-6,TRBD1,TRBV19,TGTGCCAGTAGTTTAACGACAGGGGCTGGGGCCAACGTCCTGACTTTC,CASSLTTGAGANVLTF
once,TRBJ2-2,TRBD1,TRBV19,TGTGCCAGTACCAATAACAGGGGAGCCGGGGAGCTGTTTTTT,CASTNNRGAGELFF
NA,TRBJ2-5,TRBD2,TRBV5-5,TGTGCCAGCAGCCCTGATGGACTAGCGGGGGGGAGTGTAGAGACCCAGTACTTC,CASSPDGLAGGSVETQYF
NA,TRBJ1-6,TRBD1,TRBV27,TGTGCCAGCACCCAATACCCAGGGGGCGTGAGTTCACCCCTCCACTTT,CASTQYPGGVSSPLHF
NA,TRBJ1-3,NA,TRBV14,TGTGCCAGCAGCCATGTGGCAGGGTCAGGAAACACCATATATTTT,CASSHVAGSGNTIYF
few,TRBJ1-1,TRBD1,TRBV5-1,TGCGCCAGCAGCTCGGGACAGGGGAGGACTGAAGCTTTCTTT,CASSSGQGRTEAFF
once,TRBJ2-1,NA,TRBV7-8,TGTGCCAGCAGCCCCTGGACTCCTAAAGGCTTAGTGTGGCAGTTCTTC,CASSPWTPKGLVWQFF
once,TRBJ1-2,NA,TRBV10-3,TGTGCCATCAGTGAGTCGACAGCTGGATATGGCTACACCTTC,CAISESTAGYGYTF
NA,TRBJ1-1,NA,TRBV19,TGTGCCAGTAGGCCGGACAGGAACACTGAAGCTTTCTTT,CASRPDRNTEAFF
NA,TRBJ2-3,TRBD2,TRBV6-6,TGTGCCAGCAGTTTTAGACTGGCGGGGGGAACAGATACGCAGTATTTT,CASSFRLAGGTDTQYF
NA,TRBJ1-3,NA,TRBV7-2,TGTGCCAGCAGCCCCTTGAGCTCTGGAAACACCATATATTTT,CASSPLSSGNTIYF
NA,TRBJ1-4,TRBD1,TRBV5-6,TGTGCCAGCAGCTTGTCTCGGAGGGGGCGAACTAATGAAAAACTGTTTTTT,CASSLSRRGRTNEKLFF
NA,TRBJ2-1,TRBD2,TRBV11-1,TGTGCCAGCAGCTCGGGACTAGCGGGGGGATACAATGAGCAGTTCTTC,CASSSGLAGGYNEQFF
NA,TRBJ2-7,TRBD1,TRBV10-1,TGCGCCAGCACCTCCAGGGGGCGCAAAATGAGGGAGCAGTACTTC,CASTSRGRKMREQYF
NA,TRBJ2-4,TRBD1,TRBV5-1,TGCGCCAGCAGCTTGGAAGGACAGGGGGCGGTCAAAAACATTCAGTACTTC,CASSLEGQGAVKNIQYF
few,TRBJ2-7,TRBD2,TRBV11-2,TGTGCCAGCAGCACCAGGACTAGCGGGTCCTACGAGCAGTACTTC,CASSTRTSGSYEQYF
NA,TRBJ2-1,NA,TRBV20-1,TGCAGTGCTAGTCTCCCCCGGGGCTCCTACAATGAGCAGTTCTTC,CSASLPRGSYNEQFF
NA,TRBJ2-7,TRBD1,TRBV24-1,TGTGCCACCAGTGAGGGACAGGGGACCGGCGACGAGCAGTACTTC,CATSEGQGTGDEQYF
few,TRBJ2-7,NA,TRBV7-9,TGTGCCAGCAGCTTAGCGGGGGCCATGGCCTACGAGCAGTACTTC,CASSLAGAMAYEQYF
NA,TRBJ1-1,NA,TRBV2,TGTGCCAGCAGTTTCTCCCACAGGGCAATGAACACTGAAGCTTTCTTT,CASSFSHRAMNTEAFF
NA,TRBJ2-7,TRBD1,TRBV28,TGTGCCAGCCAGGAGGCAGGGGGTTTATACGAGCAGTACTTC,CASQEAGGLYEQYF
NA,TRBJ1-6,NA,TRBV27,TGTGCCAGCAGTTTACTCTATAATTCACCCCTCCACTTT,CASSLLYNSPLHF
NA,TRBJ2-3,TRBD2,TRBV4-1,TGCGCCAGCAGTCAGCATTCCGGGACTAGCGGGGTAGCAGATACGCAGTATTTT,CASSQHSGTSGVADTQYF
once,TRBJ1-2,NA,TRBV5-4,TGTGCCAGCAGCAGGCGGGACTTCCTGAACTATGGCTACACCTTC,CASSRRDFLNYGYTF
NA,TRBJ1-5,TRBD1,TRBV19,TGTGCCAGTAGCGGGACAGGGGAAAGGCCCCAGCATTTT,CASSGTGERPQHF
NA,TRBJ2-3,TRBD2,TRBV18,TGTGCCAGCTCACGACTAGCGGGGCTCACAGATACGCAGTATTTT,CASSRLAGLTDTQYF
NA,TRBJ2-1,TRBD1,TRBV28,TGTGCCAGCAGTCAATCACAGGGGTTGGGTTCCAATGAGCAGTTCTTC,CASSQSQGLGSNEQFF
NA,TRBJ1-5,NA,TRBV6-5,TGTGCCAGCAGCGGGGGTTGGAATCAGCCCCAGCATTTT,CASSGGWNQPQHF
NA,TRBJ2-3,TRBD2,TRBV5-1,TGCGCCAGCAGCTCGACTAGCGGGGAAACAGATACGCAGTATTTT,CASSSTSGETDTQYF
NA,TRBJ2-3,NA,TRBV5-1,TGCGCCAGCAGCTTGGGACGGACGGGGGATACGCAGTATTTT,CASSLGRTGDTQYF
NA,TRBJ2-7,NA,TRBV6-2/TRBV6-3,TGTGCCAGCAGCAGCCGGGCGGGCCTGAGCTCCTACGAGCAGTACTTC,CASSSRAGLSSYEQYF
NA,TRBJ2-5,TRBD2,TRBV7-3,TGTGCCAGCAGCCCGGGACTAGGCCGGGAGACCCAGTACTTC,CASSPGLGRETQYF